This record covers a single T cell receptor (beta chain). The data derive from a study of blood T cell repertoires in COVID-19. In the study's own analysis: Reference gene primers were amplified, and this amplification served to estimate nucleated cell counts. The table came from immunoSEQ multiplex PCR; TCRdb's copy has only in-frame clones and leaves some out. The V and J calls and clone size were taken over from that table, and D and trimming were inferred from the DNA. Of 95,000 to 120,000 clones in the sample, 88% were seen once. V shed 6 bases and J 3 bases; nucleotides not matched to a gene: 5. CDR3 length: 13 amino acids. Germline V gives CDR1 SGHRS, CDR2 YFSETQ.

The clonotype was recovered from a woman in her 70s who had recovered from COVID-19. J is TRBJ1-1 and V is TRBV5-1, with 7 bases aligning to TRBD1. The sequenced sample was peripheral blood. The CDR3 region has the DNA TGCGCCAGCAACAGACAGGGCGACACTGAAGCTTTCTTT. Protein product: CASNRQGDTEAFF.